Sequencing of this T cell receptor (beta chain) was carried out in a study of T cell repertoires in cytomegalovirus infection (dated by TCRdb to about 2019). About the full investigation: Alongside well-studied HLA-B-restricted epitopes, the peptide stimulations were aimed at recently identified HLA-C-restricted CMV epitopes, whose presentation resists viral immunomodulation. Donor HLA type was relevant to the analysis, as public TCR beta signatures indicated carriage of CMV infection together with the matching HLA type. Summary of the overall study and its limitations: Cumulative frequency of public TCR beta family members discriminated carriers of CMV infection plus the relevant HLA type in this cohort and an independent approximately 360-donor cohort. In the ex vivo response, HLA-C-restricted CMV-specific TCR beta clonotypes were dominant, and in two of eight donors the single most frequent clonotype came from this HLA-C-restricted group.

TCRdb names Illumina HiSeq 1500 as the instrument used. The raw public data were reprocessed by TCRdb itself: fastp quality trimming at Q25, MiXCR clonotype calling, in-frame beta chains only. Every CDR3 protein is listed once, alongside the most common genes and DNA of its rows. In all, the sample holds about half a million distinct CDR3 sequences, and 30% to 40% of those were seen once. Of the sample, roughly 17% is held by the ten largest clones. The treatment or condition label of this sample denotes: in vitro stimulation with specific CMV peptide epitopes to enrich CMV-specific T cells. The CDR3, from cysteine to phenylalanine, totals 13 residues. Only the CDR3 part of the read is kept: 39 bases, read in frame from the first base. The junction shows trimming of 10 bases on V and 7 bases on J, and the gene matches do not reach 10 bases of it. From a lookup of the germline V gene (reference sequence), CDR1 and CDR2 are LNHDA and SQIVND.

In this sample, this clonotype turned up a few times. It lacks a known antigen. No much larger clone is present one base from it, and per-base qualities are unavailable. The sequence was collected from a human donor in good health (CMV status not recorded). Some clones in this sample may be carry-over from other donors' samples. The sample was cultured PBMCs, taken from culture after CMV antigen stimulation. The rearrangement joined TRBV19 to TRBJ1-2; TRBD1 aligns with 9 central bases. The nucleotides read TGTGCCATACGGGACAGGGTATTAGGTGGCTACACCTTC. The encoded protein is CAIRDRVLGGYTF.